This T cell receptor beta chain was profiled in a study of glioma-infiltrating T cells. Trimming removed 4 bases from V and 4 bases from J, with 12 bases in between. The CDR3 is 14 amino acids. Using RNA template, CDR3s of TCR alpha and beta were amplified with iRepertoire arm-PCR. For one-step reverse transcription and amplification, about 90-450 ng of tissue mRNA or PBMC total RNA was used. TCRdb reprocessed the multiplex PCR reads via MiXCR and lists one record per CDR3 protein. The profile shows 150,000 to 200,000 distinct CDR3 sequences, roughly 45% of them singletons. General study results and limits: Tissue-blood divergence was below expectation in non-neoplastic patients, above in gliomas. Only very few CDR3 sequences appeared in both tissue and blood.

This clonotype came up a few times. Its antigen is as yet unknown. This sequence was found in a human donor with low-grade glioma or glioblastoma, undergoing nonglioma brain surgery, or in good health (not recorded which). What was sequenced was glioma tissue, nonneoplastic brain tissue, or PBMCs (not recorded which). J is TRBJ2-3 and V is TRBV12-3 or TRBV12-4; possible D gene TRBD2, 6 bases. In nucleotides, the CDR3 is TGTGCCAGCAGTTCACGGGGGAGGTCAGATACGCAGTATTTT. As protein: CASSSRGRSDTQYF.